This T cell receptor (beta chain) was sequenced during a study of cytomegalovirus exposure and HLA in healthy donors. The CDR3 runs 14 residues. J was trimmed by 5 bases and V by 3 bases; bases with no gene match: 4. The germline CDR1 and CDR2 sequences are KGHSH and LQKENI. About this clone itself: The antigen is not known.

In the PCR, 60 Vbeta and 13 Jbeta primers were used. TCRdb's copy holds only in-frame clones and misses some; the assay was immunoSEQ multiplex PCR. The repertoire holds 120,000 or so clones, with over 6.5% as singletons. Study-wide results and caveats: Follow-up analysis later connected one missense variant in DCLRE1C with trimming of TCR beta V- and J-genes. In a later analysis, parvovirus B19, influenza, CMV and Epstein-Barr virus appeared linked to several top co-occurrence clusters. In a later analysis, HLA-associated beta chains showed higher expansion and lower generation probabilities than comparable chains. The authors later found most CMV-associated TCR beta chains appeared HLA-restricted.

The sample comprised PBMCs. V usage is TRBV18 and J usage is TRBJ2-7; TRBD1 agrees at 10 bases. The receptor was isolated from a woman in her thirties or forties in good health and CMV-seropositive. CDR3 sequence (DNA): TGTGCCAGCTCACCGGGACAGGGGAGGGACGAGCAGTACTTC. This gives the protein CASSPGQGRDEQYF.